What follows are 13 T cell receptor beta chains derived from one specimen sequenced in a study of beta chain features in type 1 diabetes. Findings and caveats of the study: Among all four CD4+ subsets, Type 1 diabetes patients had TCRB CDR3s that were moderately but significantly shorter.

Sequenced material consisted of expressed TCRB transcripts (all of the isolated RNA was reverse transcribed). Method: immunoSEQ multiplex PCR; TCRdb's copy keeps in-frame clones and lacks some. The data show over 20,000 clones, 49% seen once. Antigens of these TCRs are unknown. The specimen was stem cell memory CD4+ T cells from blood. Receptors originate from a man aged 25 to 45 with type 1 diabetes.

This chain connects TRBV5-1 to TRBJ1-6, with no clear D. CDR3 length: 14 residues. The V gene's germline CDR1 is SGHRS and CDR2 YFSETQ. The V gene lost 4 bases and the J gene lost 5 bases, with 10 bases spanning the gap. CDR3 protein: CASSTGSHNSPLHF. The DNA for the CDR3 is TGCGCCAGCAGCACGGGGTCCCATAATTCACCCCTCCACTTT.

V and J are TRBV6-5 and TRBJ1-1; unclear D gene. With 7 bases removed from V and 8 bases from J, the gap between germline ends came to 8 bases. There are 10 residues in the CDR3. The germline V gene has CDR1 MNHEY and CDR2 SVGAGI. CDR3 bases: TGTGCCAGCACCTCGACAGAAGCTTTCTTT. This sequence encodes CASTSTEAFF.

The chain links TRBV2 to TRBJ1-6; D might be TRBD1 (5 bases). The germline CDR1 and CDR2 sequences are SNHLY and FYNNEI. The CDR3 runs 14 residues. V was shortened by 5 bases and J by 6 bases, with 11 bases between the two germline ends. The DNA for the CDR3 is TGTGCCAGCAGTACCGGGGGAGCTAATTCACCCCTCCACTTT. Encoded protein: CASSTGGANSPLHF.

The chain couples TRBV5-1 to TRBJ1-2; TRBD1 agrees at 7 bases. Germline-derived CDR1 and CDR2 are SGHRS and YFSETQ. The junction had 12 bases not matched to a gene; V was cut back by 1 base and J by 0 bases. This CDR3 has 18 residues. The CDR3 nucleotides read TGCGCCAGCAGCTTGAATTTGGACAGGACCTTTTCTAACTATGGCTACACCTTC. Protein product: CASSLNLDRTFSNYGYTF.

This clone occurred a few times. The chain employs TRBV29-1 and TRBJ2-1, with D possibly being TRBD1 (7 bases). Looked up from germline, CDR1 is SQVTM and CDR2 is ANQGSEA. The CDR3 runs 14 residues. Trimming took 7 bases from V and 5 from J, leaving 18 bases between them. The CDR3 spells CSARDRGPHNEQFF. Written as DNA, the CDR3 is TGCAGCGCGCGGGACAGAGGACCCCACAATGAGCAGTTCTTC.

V and J are TRBV20-1 and TRBJ2-5, with 7 bases fitting TRBD2. Germline V gives CDR1 DFQATT, CDR2 SNEGSKA (reference sequence). V shed 4 bases and J 5 bases; nucleotides not matched to a gene: 1. The CDR3 totals 11 residues. The CDR3 DNA is TGCAGTGCTACCGGGGGGGAGACCCAGTACTTC. Amino acids: CSATGGETQYF.

CDR3 in amino acids: CASSSRGVADGYTF. Here the CDR3 DNA reads TGTGCCAGCAGTTCCAGGGGGGTAGCGGATGGCTACACCTTC. This chain links TRBV2 with TRBJ1-2; 7 nucleotides match TRBD1. This CDR3 has 14 residues. CDR1 is SNHLY, CDR2 FYNNEI, per germline. J was trimmed by 6 bases and V by 5 bases; bases with no gene match: 9. Supplemented by reference TRBV2 and TRBJ1-2, the full variable domain reads EPEVTQTPSHQVTQMGQEVILRCVPISNHLYFYWYRQILGQKVEFLVSFYNNEISEKSEIFDDQFSVERPDGSNFTLKIRSTKLEDSAMYFCASSSRGVADGYTFGSGTRLTVV.

J is TRBJ2-5 and V is TRBV29-1; TRBD1 agrees at 10 bases. CDR1 and CDR2 (germline): SQVTM, ANQGSEA. This CDR3 is built from 12 residues. CDR3 protein: CRDGQGGETQYF. In DNA, the CDR3 is TGCAGGGACGGACAGGGGGGAGAGACCCAGTACTTC.

This chain connects TRBV5-1 to TRBJ1-3; the D is unclear. Germline V gene data show CDR1 as SGHRS and CDR2 as YFSETQ. The V gene lost 0 bases and the J gene lost 3 bases, with 10 bases spanning the gap. This CDR3 is 15 amino acids long. Here the CDR3 reads CASSLDSLFGNTIYF. DNA for the CDR3: TGCGCCAGCAGCTTGGACAGTCTTTTTGGAAACACCATATATTTT.

This clone occurred a few times. The rearrangement links TRBV18 to TRBJ1-4, with D possibly TRBD1 on 6 matching bases. The CDR3 has 13 residues. Germline V CDR1 and CDR2: KGHSH, LQKENI. Trimming shortened V by 4 bases and J by 8 bases, and 11 bases separated the two germline ends. CDR3 sequence (DNA): TGTGCCAGCTCACGGGACCAGGGGGAAAAACTGTTTTTT. The encoded protein is CASSRDQGEKLFF.

The sample holds a few counts of this clone. This rearrangement joins TRBV4-1 to TRBJ1-2, with 9 bases fitting TRBD1. The CDR3 length is 15 residues. CDR1 is MGHRA and CDR2 is YSYEKL in the germline V gene. V gave up 1 base and J gave up 6 bases; unmatched junction bases: 6. DNA of the CDR3: TGCGCCAGCAGCCAAGTTGTGACAGGGGGGGATGGCTACACCTTC. Its protein product is CASSQVVTGGDGYTF.

This clone appeared a few times. The J gene is TRBJ2-4, the V gene TRBV20-1, with D hard to call. The CDR3 runs to 11 residues. Trimming shortened V by 1 base and J by 7 bases, and 5 bases separated the two germline ends. The germline gives CDR1 DFQATT, CDR2 SNEGSKA (reference sequence). The CDR3 loop reads CSARAGNIQYF. CDR3 bases: TGCAGTGCTAGAGCCGGGAACATTCAGTACTTC.

The chain has TRBV5-1 and TRBJ2-7; TRBD1 matches at 8 bases. The CDR3 consists of 13 residues. Germline CDR1 and CDR2: SGHRS and YFSETQ. The ends lost 4 bases at V and 5 bases at J; junction bases unmatched: 5. In DNA form, the CDR3 reads TGCGCCAGCAGCCCCGACAGGGGAGACGAGCAGTACTTC. Protein sequence: CASSPDRGDEQYF.